These 25 T cell receptor beta chains share one sample of origin, sequenced in a study of blood T cell repertoires in COVID-19. Clones were sequenced by immunoSEQ multiplex PCR, and TCRdb holds only the in-frame ones, with some missing. In the table there are about 220,000 clones, around 81% of which are singletons. Material: peripheral blood. The receptors stem from a woman in her 70s with acute or convalescent COVID-19.

This clone occurred a few times. The chain employs TRBV15 and TRBJ2-3; 10 nucleotides agree with TRBD1. The CDR3 consists of 17 residues. Germline values: CDR1 LNHNV, CDR2 YYDKDF (reference sequence). J was trimmed by 1 base and V by 3 bases; bases with no gene match: 7. The CDR3 spells CATSRTTGTGGTDTQYF. CDR3 bases: TGTGCCACCAGCAGGACAACCGGGACAGGGGGCACAGATACGCAGTATTTT.

V is TRBV5-1 and J is TRBJ2-3, with TRBD1 matching over 10 bases. The V gene end was trimmed by 7 bases and the J gene end by 2 bases; junction bases not matched to a gene: 7. Germline V gene lookup returns CDR1 SGHRS and CDR2 YFSETQ. This CDR3 contains 15 residues. CDR3 coding DNA: TGCGCCAGCCAACCCGGGACAGGGGACACAGATACGCAGTATTTT. This gives the protein CASQPGTGDTDTQYF.

For the CDR3, the DNA is TGTGCCAGCAGCCTTACAGGGTATTACACCGGGGAGCTGTTTTTT. It yields the protein CASSLTGYYTGELFF. V gene TRBV27 combines with J gene TRBJ2-2; possibly TRBD1 for D (6 bases). The CDR3 is made up of 15 amino acids. V lost 6 bases and J lost 3, with 14 bases in between. Germline values: CDR1 MNHEY, CDR2 SMNVEV (reference sequence).

This chain connects TRBV7-9 to TRBJ2-7; weak D call: TRBD2 (6 bases). V lost 0 bases to trimming and J lost 6 bases, with 12 bases between them. Germline V lookup: CDR1 SEHNR, CDR2 FQNEAQ (reference sequence). The CDR3 has 14 amino acids. As DNA, the CDR3 is TGTGCCAGCAGCTTAGCGGGGGACTCTTTCGAGCAGTACTTC. It is translated as CASSLAGDSFEQYF.

The chain uses TRBV5-1 and TRBJ2-7; 9 nucleotides agree with TRBD1. The CDR3 runs to 14 residues. Germline-derived CDR1 and CDR2 are SGHRS and YFSETQ. Trimming took 4 bases from V and 4 from J; bases not matched to a gene: 6. CDR3 sequence: CASSPRGQGYEQYF. CDR3 nucleotide sequence: TGCGCCAGCAGCCCCCGGGGACAGGGTTACGAGCAGTACTTC.

The V and J genes are TRBV28 and TRBJ1-4; 7 bases fit TRBD1. The V gene end was trimmed by 8 bases and the J gene end by 4 bases; junction bases not matched to a gene: 4. CDR3 length: 13 amino acids. Looked up from germline, CDR1 is MDHEN and CDR2 is SYDVKM. CDR3 region: CASWDRDNEKLFF. CDR3 bases: TGTGCCAGCTGGGACAGAGATAATGAAAAACTGTTTTTT.

This clone was counted ten times or more. The chain couples TRBV19 to TRBJ1-1; 9 positions agree with TRBD1. Trimming cost V 8 bases and J 5 bases; bases outside gene matches: 9. This CDR3 contains 14 residues. The germline CDR1 and CDR2 sequences are LNHDA and SQIVND (reference sequence). The CDR3 nucleotides read TGTGCCAGTGGACAGGGGTATGGAGGGACTGAAGCTTTCTTT. It translates to CASGQGYGGTEAFF.

This clone was recorded once. This sequence joins TRBV27 and TRBJ2-7; 8 bases are shared with TRBD1. The V gene end was trimmed by 5 bases and the J gene end by 2 bases; junction bases not matched to a gene: 14. The CDR3 totals 17 residues. Germline CDR1 reads MNHEY; CDR2 reads SMNVEV (reference sequence). The CDR3 DNA reads TGTGCCAGCAGTCCAAACGAGACAGGGGTTTGGGCCTACGAGCAGTACGTC. This translates into CASSPNETGVWAYEQYV.

The V gene is TRBV5-1, the J gene TRBJ2-7, with 7 bases identical to TRBD2. Germline values: CDR1 SGHRS, CDR2 YFSETQ. V lost 1 base and J lost 5; bases outside the gene matches: 9. CDR3 length equals 15 residues. In nucleotides, the CDR3 is TGCGCCAGCAGCTTGTTAGGGACTACCACCCACGAGCAGTACTTC. Translated: CASSLLGTTTHEQYF.

In this sample, this clone turned up a few times. The chain carries TRBV6-5 and TRBJ1-2; 9 bases match TRBD1. V was pared by 5 bases and J by 5 bases, with 9 bases of the junction left unmatched. Germline V lookup: CDR1 MNHEY, CDR2 SVGAGI. The CDR3 runs 15 residues. CDR3 in amino acids: CASSRSGTGNYGYTF. In nucleotides, the CDR3 is TGTGCCAGCAGTCGGTCCGGGACAGGGAATTATGGCTACACCTTC.

The chain is built from TRBV24-1 and TRBJ2-7; D not certain. The CDR3 sequence is 14 residues long. V shed 1 base and J shed 3 bases, with 9 bases lying between them. Germline-derived CDR1 and CDR2 are KGHDR and SFDVKD. This CDR3 is CATSDFHLDYEQYF. The CDR3 DNA reads as TGTGCCACCAGTGATTTTCATCTAGACTACGAGCAGTACTTC.

This chain links TRBV7-9 with TRBJ2-3, with D tentatively TRBD2 (7 bases). Germline CDR1 SEHNR, CDR2 FQNEAQ (reference sequence). Trimming shortened V by 5 bases and J by 10 bases, and 19 bases separated the two germline ends. The CDR3 consists of 14 residues. CDR3: CASSRHRGARAQYF. In DNA, the CDR3 is TGTGCCAGCAGCCGTCATCGGGGGGCCCGGGCGCAGTATTTT.

The V and J genes are TRBV19 and TRBJ1-2, with a weak D call TRBD1 (5 bases). The CDR3 covers 13 residues. The V gene's germline CDR1 is LNHDA and CDR2 SQIVND (reference sequence). Trimming took off 8 bases at V and 3 bases at J, with 13 bases between the two ends. The CDR3 DNA follows: TGTGCCAGTCGACCGGGACTCGACTATGGCTACACCTTC. This sequence encodes CASRPGLDYGYTF. Full variable domain (remainder filled in from reference TRBV19 and TRBJ1-2): DGGITQSPKYLFRKEGQNVTLSCEQNLNHDAMYWYRQDPGQGLRLIYYSQIVNDFQKGDIAEGYSVSREKKESFPLTVTSAQKNPTAFYLCASRPGLDYGYTFGSGTRLTVV.

The chain combines TRBV11-2 with TRBJ2-3; 7 bases line up with TRBD2. Trimming at V came to 0 bases and at J to 5 bases, leaving 2 bases not matched to a gene. This CDR3 spans 14 amino acids. Germline assignment: CDR1 SGHAT and CDR2 FQNNGV. The CDR3 reads CASSLEGRGDTQYF. CDR3 nucleotides: TGTGCCAGCAGCTTAGAGGGGAGGGGAGATACGCAGTATTTT.

This chain joins TRBV19 and TRBJ2-7; 8 bases agree with TRBD1. Germline values: CDR1 LNHDA, CDR2 SQIVND (reference sequence). V was clipped by 3 bases and J by 6 bases; unmatched bases: 7. This CDR3 has 14 residues. In nucleotides, the CDR3 is TGTGCCAGTAGTATGCGGACAGGGATGTCCGAGCAGTACTTC. It is translated as CASSMRTGMSEQYF.

V gene TRBV19 combines with J gene TRBJ2-2, with D perhaps matching TRBD2 (5 bases). Trimming cost V 5 bases and J 1 base, with 11 bases left between them. CDR3 length: 15 amino acids. Germline V gene data show CDR1 as LNHDA and CDR2 as SQIVND (reference sequence). CDR3 coding DNA: TGTGCCAGTAGTTTTTCCGGGGTGAACACCGGGGAGCTGTTTTTT. It codes for CASSFSGVNTGELFF.

A few counts support this clone. The chain uses TRBV5-4 and TRBJ2-5; D is possibly TRBD1 (6 bases). This CDR3 is 14 amino acids long. Germline V gives CDR1 SGHNT, CDR2 YYREEE (reference sequence). V was cut by 4 bases and J by 1 base, with 11 bases left in between. The CDR3 is CASSTRQAQETQYF. CDR3 sequence (DNA): TGTGCCAGCAGCACCCGACAGGCCCAAGAGACCCAGTACTTC. The variable domain in full, completed from reference TRBV5-4 and TRBJ2-5, reads ETGVTQSPTHLIKTRGQQVTLRCSSQSGHNTVSWYQQALGQGPQFIFQYYREEENGRGNFPPRFSGLQFPNYSSELNVNALELDDSALYLCASSTRQAQETQYFGPGTRLLVL.

The genes are TRBV19 and TRBJ1-4; perhaps TRBD1 as D (6 bases). CDR1 and CDR2 from the germline V gene are LNHDA and SQIVND (reference sequence). V lost 7 bases and J lost 0, with 18 bases in between. This CDR3 has 17 residues. The DNA of the CDR3 is TGTGCCAGTACCGGGTTAGGGGGTCCCTCAACTAATGAAAAACTGTTTTTT. This translates into CASTGLGGPSTNEKLFF.

V gene TRBV19 combines with J gene TRBJ2-3, with D possibly matching TRBD2 (7 bases). V was shortened by 7 bases and J by 2 bases, with 13 bases between the two germline ends. CDR1 is LNHDA, CDR2 SQIVND, per germline (reference sequence). The CDR3 covers 14 residues. The CDR3 protein is CASNGGGLTDTQYF. The CDR3 bases are TGTGCCAGTAATGGGGGGGGCCTCACAGATACGCAGTATTTT.

The chain uses TRBV4-1 and TRBJ2-7, with 8 positions matching TRBD2. Germline CDR1 is MGHRA and CDR2 is YSYEKL. This CDR3 contains 15 residues. DNA of the CDR3: TGCGCCAGCACCCAAGGACTAGCAGCAAGCTACGAGCAGTACGTC. Translating it yields CASTQGLAASYEQYV.

The chain has TRBV18 and TRBJ2-1; 7 nucleotides line up with TRBD2. Germline lookup yields CDR1 KGHSH and CDR2 LQKENI. This CDR3 has 16 residues. V trimming: 1 base; J trimming: 1 base; junction bases outside the gene matches: 4. CDR3 DNA: TGTGCCAGCTCACCACTCACGGGGGGTTCCTACAATGAGCAGTTCTTC. It specifies CASSPLTGGSYNEQFF.

Turning to this clone: At the DNA level, this CDR3 is encoded by other sequences in the same sample as well. This chain uses TRBV5-5 with TRBJ2-2; D remains ambiguous. The CDR3 totals 14 residues. Trimming shortened V by 0 bases and J by 3 bases, and 6 bases separated the two germline ends. Germline assignment: CDR1 SGHKS and CDR2 YYEKEE (reference sequence). The CDR3 sequence: CASSLVEDTGELFF. The DNA of the CDR3 is TGTGCCAGCAGCTTGGTTGAGGACACCGGGGAGCTGTTTTTT. The full variable domain, rest sourced from reference TRBV5-5 and TRBJ2-2, is DAGVTQSPTHLIKTRGQQVTLRCSPISGHKSVSWYQQVLGQGPQFIFQYYEKEERGRGNFPDRFSARQFPNYSSELNVNALLLGDSALYLCASSLVEDTGELFFGEGSRLTVL.

There are a few counts of this clone. The chain couples TRBV2 to TRBJ2-1, with TRBD1 identical over 9 bases. Germline V gene data show CDR1 as SNHLY and CDR2 as FYNNEI. Germline trimming cut 3 bases from V and 4 bases from J; bases unmatched to any gene: 10. The CDR3 runs to 17 residues. CDR3 loop: CASSDMGQGKRYNEQFF. The CDR3, as DNA: TGTGCCAGCAGTGACATGGGACAGGGAAAGAGATACAATGAGCAGTTCTTC.

J is TRBJ2-1 and V is TRBV5-1; possible D gene TRBD2, 6 bases. This CDR3 region has 13 residues. The V end lost 0 bases, the J end lost 6 bases, and 7 bases lay between the germline ends. CDR1 SGHRS and CDR2 YFSETQ come from the germline V gene. This CDR3 reads CASSLEGLNEQFF. CDR3 nucleotide sequence: TGCGCCAGCAGCTTGGAGGGACTCAATGAGCAGTTCTTC.

The chain joins TRBV11-2 to TRBJ2-7; 10 bases map to TRBD2. CDR1 is SGHAT, CDR2 FQNNGV, per germline. This CDR3 has 15 residues. V trimming: 1 base; J trimming: 4 bases; junction bases outside the gene matches: 4. As DNA, the CDR3 is TGTGCCAGCAGCTTAGGGTTAGCGGGGGGTTACGAGCAGTACGTC. Residues: CASSLGLAGGYEQYV.